This section outlines one TCR beta chain sequence together with its context. The assay was immunoSEQ multiplex PCR, and TCRdb's table has in-frame clones only and misses some. Of nearly 400,000 clones listed, about 89% are singletons. This specimen comes from a study of Ad26.COV2.S vaccination and SARS-CoV-2 variants. Treatment here: roughly 18 received Ad26.COV2.S at low or high dose, single or two shots; roughly five received placebo; per-sample allocation not given. Sampling occurred on day 63 after the first vaccine or placebo injection. V was pared by 8 bases and J by 8 bases, with 15 bases between. The length of the CDR3 is 12 residues. Germline CDR1 reads MNHNY; CDR2 reads SVGAGI (reference sequence).

Sequenced material: peripheral blood, taken in a trial of Ad26.COV2.S vaccine versus placebo. This TCR came from a person aged 18-60 years who received the Ad26.COV2.S COVID-19 vaccine or a placebo. V and J are TRBV6-6 and TRBJ1-2; the D gene is possibly TRBD1 (5 bases). The CDR3 nucleotides read TGTGCCAGCGCGCCAGCAGGGTCGGGCTACACCTTC. It yields the protein CASAPAGSGYTF.